This entry is about one TCR beta chain. Only in-frame clones appear in the TCRdb table, and some are missing; sequencing was by immunoSEQ multiplex PCR. The data show 20,000 to 25,000 clones, about nine tenths seen once. These data are taken from a study of T cell repertoires and Cas9 in healthy adults. Material: CD4+ effector T cells (CD127+, CD25-, CD137-, CD154-) from PBMCs; culture status not recorded. This clonotype originated in a human donor in good health.

CDR3 sequence reads: CASTAILAGGETQYF. The CDR3 DNA is TGTGCCAGCACCGCAATACTAGCGGGAGGAGAGACCCAGTACTTC. The J gene is TRBJ2-5, the V gene TRBV2; 12 nucleotides agree with TRBD2. After removal of 7 bases from V and 4 bases from J, the junction contained 7 bases not matched to a gene. The CDR3 has 15 amino acids. CDR1 and CDR2 from the germline V gene are SNHLY and FYNNEI.